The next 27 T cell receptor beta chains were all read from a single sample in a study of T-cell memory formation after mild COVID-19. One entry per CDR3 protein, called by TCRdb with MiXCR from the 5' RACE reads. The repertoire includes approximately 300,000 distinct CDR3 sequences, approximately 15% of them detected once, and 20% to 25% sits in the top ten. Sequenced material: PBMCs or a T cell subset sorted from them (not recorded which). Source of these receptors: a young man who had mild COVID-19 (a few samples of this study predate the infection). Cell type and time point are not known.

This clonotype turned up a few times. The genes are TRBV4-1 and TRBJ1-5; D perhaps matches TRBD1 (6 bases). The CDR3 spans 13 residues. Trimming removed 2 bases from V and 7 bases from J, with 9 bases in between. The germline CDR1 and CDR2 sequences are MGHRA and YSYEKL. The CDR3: CASSQSGGQPQHF. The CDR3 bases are TGCGCCAGCAGCCAATCCGGGGGCCAGCCCCAGCATTTT.

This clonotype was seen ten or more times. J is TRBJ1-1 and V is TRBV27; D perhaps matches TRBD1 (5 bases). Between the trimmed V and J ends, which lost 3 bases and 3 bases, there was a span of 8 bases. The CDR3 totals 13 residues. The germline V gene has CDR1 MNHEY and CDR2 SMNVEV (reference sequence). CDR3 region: CASSFDRDTEAFF. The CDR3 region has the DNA TGTGCCAGCAGTTTTGACAGAGACACTGAAGCTTTCTTT.

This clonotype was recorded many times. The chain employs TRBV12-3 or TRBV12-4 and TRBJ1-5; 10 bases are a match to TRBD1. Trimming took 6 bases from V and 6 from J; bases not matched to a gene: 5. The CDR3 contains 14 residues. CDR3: CASRGQGDSQPQHF. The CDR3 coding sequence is TGTGCCAGCAGAGGACAGGGGGATAGTCAGCCCCAGCATTTT.

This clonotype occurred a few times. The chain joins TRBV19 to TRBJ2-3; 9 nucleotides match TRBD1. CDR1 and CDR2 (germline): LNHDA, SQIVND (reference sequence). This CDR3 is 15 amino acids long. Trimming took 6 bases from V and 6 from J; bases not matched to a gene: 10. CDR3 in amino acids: CASSPQGARQDTQYF. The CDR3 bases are TGTGCCAGTAGCCCACAGGGGGCACGTCAGGATACGCAGTATTTT.

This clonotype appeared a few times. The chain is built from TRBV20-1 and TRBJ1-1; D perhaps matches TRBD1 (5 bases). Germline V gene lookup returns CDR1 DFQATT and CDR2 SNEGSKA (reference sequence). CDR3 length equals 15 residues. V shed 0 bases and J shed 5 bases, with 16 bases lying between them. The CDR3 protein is CSARDRGRMTTEAFF. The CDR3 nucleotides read TGCAGTGCTAGAGATAGGGGTAGGATGACAACTGAAGCTTTCTTT.

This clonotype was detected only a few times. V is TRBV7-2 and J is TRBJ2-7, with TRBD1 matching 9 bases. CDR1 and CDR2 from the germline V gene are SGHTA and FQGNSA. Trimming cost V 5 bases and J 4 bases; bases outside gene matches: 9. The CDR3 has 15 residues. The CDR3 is CASSPITGGSYEQYV. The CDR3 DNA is TGTGCCAGCAGCCCGATTACAGGGGGCTCTTACGAGCAGTACGTC.

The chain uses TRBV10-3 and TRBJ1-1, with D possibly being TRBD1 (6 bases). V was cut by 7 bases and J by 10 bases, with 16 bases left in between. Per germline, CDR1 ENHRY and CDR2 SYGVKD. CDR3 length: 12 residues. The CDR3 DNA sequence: TGTGCCATCAAGGGTCAGGGGTTTGGAGCTTTCTTT. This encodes CAIKGQGFGAFF.

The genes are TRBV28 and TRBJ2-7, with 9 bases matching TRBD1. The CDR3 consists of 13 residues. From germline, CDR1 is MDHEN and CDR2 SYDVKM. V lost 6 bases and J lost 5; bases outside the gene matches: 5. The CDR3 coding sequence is TGTGCCAGCAGACGGACAGGGGTAGACGAGCAGTACGTC. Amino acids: CASRRTGVDEQYV.

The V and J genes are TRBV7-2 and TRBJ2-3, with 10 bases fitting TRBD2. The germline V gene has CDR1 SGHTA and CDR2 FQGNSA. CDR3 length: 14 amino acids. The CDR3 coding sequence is TGTGCAGCTACTAGCGGGGTCTTACCAGATACGCAGTATTTT. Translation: CAATSGVLPDTQYF.

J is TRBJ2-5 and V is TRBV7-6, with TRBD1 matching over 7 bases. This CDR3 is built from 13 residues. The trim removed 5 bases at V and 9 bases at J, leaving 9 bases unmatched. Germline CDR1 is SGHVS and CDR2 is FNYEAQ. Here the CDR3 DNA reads TGTGCCAGCAGCCTAAGGGACAGCCCGGCCCAGTACTTC. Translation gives CASSLRDSPAQYF.

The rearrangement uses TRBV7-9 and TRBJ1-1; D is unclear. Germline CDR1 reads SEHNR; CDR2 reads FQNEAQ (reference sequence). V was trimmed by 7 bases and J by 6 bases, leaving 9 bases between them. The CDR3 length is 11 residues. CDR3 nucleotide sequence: TGTGCCAGCACCGATGGACCTGAAGCTTTCTTT. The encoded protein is CASTDGPEAFF. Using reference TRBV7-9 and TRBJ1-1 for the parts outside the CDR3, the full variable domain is DTGVSQNPRHKITKRGQNVTFRCDPISEHNRLYWYRQTLGQGPEFLTYFQNEAQLEKSRLLSDRFSAERPKGSFSTLEIQRTEQGDSAMYLCASTDGPEAFFGQGTRLTVV.

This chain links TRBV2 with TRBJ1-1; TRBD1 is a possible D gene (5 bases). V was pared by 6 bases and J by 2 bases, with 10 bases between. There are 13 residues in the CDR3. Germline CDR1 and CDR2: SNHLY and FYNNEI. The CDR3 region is CASRRQYNTEAFF. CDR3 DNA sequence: TGTGCCAGCAGGAGACAGTATAACACTGAAGCTTTCTTT.

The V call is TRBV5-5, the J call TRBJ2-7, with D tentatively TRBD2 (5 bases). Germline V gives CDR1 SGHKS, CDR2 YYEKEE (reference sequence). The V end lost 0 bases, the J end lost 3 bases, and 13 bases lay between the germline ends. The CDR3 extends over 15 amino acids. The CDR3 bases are TGTGCCAGCAGCTTGGGGACGGGGTTGTTCTACGAGCAGTACGTC. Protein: CASSLGTGLFYEQYV.

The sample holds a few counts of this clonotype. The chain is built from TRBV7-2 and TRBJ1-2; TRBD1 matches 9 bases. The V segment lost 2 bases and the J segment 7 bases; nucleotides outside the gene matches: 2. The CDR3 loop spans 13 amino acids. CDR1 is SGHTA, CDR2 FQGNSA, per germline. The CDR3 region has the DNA TGTGCCAGCAGCTTATTGGACAGGGGTGGCTACACCTTC. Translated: CASSLLDRGGYTF.

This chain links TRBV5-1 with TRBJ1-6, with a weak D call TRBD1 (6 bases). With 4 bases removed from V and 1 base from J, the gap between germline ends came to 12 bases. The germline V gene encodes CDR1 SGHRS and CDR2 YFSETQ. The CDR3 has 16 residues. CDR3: CASSETGKSYNSPLHF. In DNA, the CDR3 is TGCGCCAGCAGCGAGACAGGCAAATCCTATAATTCACCCCTCCACTTT.

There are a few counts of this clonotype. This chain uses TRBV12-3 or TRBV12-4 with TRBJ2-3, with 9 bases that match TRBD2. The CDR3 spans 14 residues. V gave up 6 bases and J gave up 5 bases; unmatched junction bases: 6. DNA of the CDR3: TGTGCCAGCAGAGCGGGACTAGCAATAGATACGCAGTATTTT. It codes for CASRAGLAIDTQYF.

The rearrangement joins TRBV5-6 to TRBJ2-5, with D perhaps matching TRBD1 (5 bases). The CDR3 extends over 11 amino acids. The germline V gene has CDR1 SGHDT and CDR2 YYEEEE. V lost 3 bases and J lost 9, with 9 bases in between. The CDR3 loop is CASSSLRAQYF. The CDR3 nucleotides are TGTGCCAGCAGCTCCCTCAGGGCCCAGTACTTC. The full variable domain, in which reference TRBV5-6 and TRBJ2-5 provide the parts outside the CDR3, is DAGVTQSPTHLIKTRGQQVTLRCSPKSGHDTVSWYQQALGQGPQFIFQYYEEEERQRGNFPDRFSGHQFPNYSSELNVNALLLGDSALYLCASSSLRAQYFGPGTRLLVL.

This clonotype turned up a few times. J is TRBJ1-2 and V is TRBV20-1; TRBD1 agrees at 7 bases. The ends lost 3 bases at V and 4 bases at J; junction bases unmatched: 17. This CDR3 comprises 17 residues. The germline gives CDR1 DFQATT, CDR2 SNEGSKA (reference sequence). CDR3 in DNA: TGCAGTGCTAGGGGAGAGACAGGGCCGAAGGCTACCTATGGCTACACCTTC. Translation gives CSARGETGPKATYGYTF.

CDR3 residues: CASSSRTGDRETQYF. The CDR3 nucleotides read TGTGCCAGCAGCTCCCGGACAGGGGATCGAGAGACCCAGTACTTC. This chain links TRBV7-6 with TRBJ2-5, with 9 bases aligning to TRBD1. Germline CDR1 and CDR2: SGHVS and FNYEAQ. There are 15 residues in the CDR3. J was trimmed by 4 bases and V by 4 bases; bases with no gene match: 7.

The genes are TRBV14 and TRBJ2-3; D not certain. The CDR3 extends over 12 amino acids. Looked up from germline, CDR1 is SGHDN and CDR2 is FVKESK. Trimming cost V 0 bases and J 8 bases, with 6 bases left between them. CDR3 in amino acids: CASSQDSGTQYF. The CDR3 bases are TGTGCCAGCAGCCAAGATTCCGGTACGCAGTATTTT.

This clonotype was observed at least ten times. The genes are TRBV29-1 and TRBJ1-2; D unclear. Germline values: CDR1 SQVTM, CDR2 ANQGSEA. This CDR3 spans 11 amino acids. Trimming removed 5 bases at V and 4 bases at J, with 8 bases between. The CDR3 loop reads CSVSPGYGYTF. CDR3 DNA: TGCAGCGTTTCCCCAGGCTATGGCTACACCTTC.

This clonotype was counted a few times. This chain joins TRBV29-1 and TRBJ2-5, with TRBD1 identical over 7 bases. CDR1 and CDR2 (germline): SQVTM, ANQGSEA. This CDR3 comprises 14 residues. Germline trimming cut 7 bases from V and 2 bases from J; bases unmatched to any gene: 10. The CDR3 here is CSAADRVRQETQYF. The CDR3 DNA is TGCAGCGCTGCCGACAGGGTCAGGCAAGAGACCCAGTACTTC.

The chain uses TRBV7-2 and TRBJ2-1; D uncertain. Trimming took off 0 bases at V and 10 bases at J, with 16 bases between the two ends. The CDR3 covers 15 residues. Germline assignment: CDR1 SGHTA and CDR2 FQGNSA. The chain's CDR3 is CASSLAPRLGNEQFF. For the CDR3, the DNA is TGTGCCAGCAGCTTAGCGCCGAGGCTGGGCAACGAGCAGTTCTTC.

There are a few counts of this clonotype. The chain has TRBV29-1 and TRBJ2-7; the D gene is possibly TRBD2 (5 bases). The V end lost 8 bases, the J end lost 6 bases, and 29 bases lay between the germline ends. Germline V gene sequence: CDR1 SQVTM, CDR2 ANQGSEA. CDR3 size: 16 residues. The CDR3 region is CSPGTVGNQTRGEQYV. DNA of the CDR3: TGCAGCCCTGGCACGGTTGGGAACCAAACTCGGGGCGAGCAGTACGTC.

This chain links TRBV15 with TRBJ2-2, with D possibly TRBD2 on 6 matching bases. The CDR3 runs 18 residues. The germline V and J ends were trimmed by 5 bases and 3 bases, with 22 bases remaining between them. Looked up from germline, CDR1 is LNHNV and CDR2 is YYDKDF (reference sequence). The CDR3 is CATSGGVALLTDTGELFF. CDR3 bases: TGTGCCACCAGCGGCGGGGTAGCGCTATTAACCGACACCGGGGAGCTGTTTTTT.

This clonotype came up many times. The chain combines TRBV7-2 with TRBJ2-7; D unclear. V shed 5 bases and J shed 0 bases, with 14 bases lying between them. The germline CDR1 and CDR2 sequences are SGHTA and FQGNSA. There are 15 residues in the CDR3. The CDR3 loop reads CASSLTLGLSYEQYF. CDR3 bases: TGTGCCAGCAGCCTTACCTTGGGTCTCTCCTACGAGCAGTACTTC.

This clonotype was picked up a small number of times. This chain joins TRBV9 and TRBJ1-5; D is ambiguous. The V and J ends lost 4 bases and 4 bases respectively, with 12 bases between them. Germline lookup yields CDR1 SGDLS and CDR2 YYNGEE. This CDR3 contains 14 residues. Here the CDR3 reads CASSPSVRNQPQHF. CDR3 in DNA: TGTGCCAGCAGCCCCTCCGTGCGGAATCAGCCCCAGCATTTT.